One and the same sample provided the 27 T cell receptor beta chains below, sequenced in a study of T cells in Graves' hyperthyroidism and ophthalmopathy. TCR beta CDR3 sequences were amplified from RNA transcripts. The HTBI set primed first-round TCR CDR3 RT-PCR. TCRdb re-analysed the multiplex PCR reads in MiXCR, keeping a single row per CDR3 protein. The sample records hundreds of thousands of distinct CDR3 sequences, about 14% being singletons. The source material was blood. The origin of the receptors is a woman between 45 and 60 years old with Graves' ophthalmopathy.

This clonotype was detected many times. The chain couples TRBV11-2 to TRBJ2-3, with unresolved D. Trimming shortened V by 4 bases and J by 0 bases, and 17 bases separated the two germline ends. Germline assignment: CDR1 SGHAT and CDR2 FQNNGV. This CDR3 spans 17 amino acids. CDR3 DNA: TGTGCCAGCAGCTCCGCCCTGGGCAGCCTTAGCACAGATACGCAGTATTTT. Its translation: CASSSALGSLSTDTQYF.

The chain is built from TRBV27 and TRBJ1-6, with a tentative D call TRBD1 (5 bases). Trimming pared 5 bases from V and 9 bases from J, leaving 14 bases between. This CDR3 comprises 14 residues. Germline values: CDR1 MNHEY, CDR2 SMNVEV (reference sequence). DNA of the CDR3: TGTGCCAGCAGTACGGGACGGCTAGCTTCACCCCTCCACTTT. Its translation is CASSTGRLASPLHF.

The table lists this clonotype with many counts. The chain employs TRBV3-1 and TRBJ2-7, with 8 bases matching TRBD2. Trimming cost V 1 base and J 4 bases; bases outside gene matches: 6. The CDR3 is made up of 15 amino acids. Germline CDR1 LGHDT, CDR2 YNNKEL (reference sequence). The CDR3 sequence: CASSQGSGSGYEQYF. As DNA, the CDR3 is TGTGCCAGCAGCCAAGGCAGCGGGAGCGGTTACGAGCAGTACTTC.

The V gene is TRBV29-1, the J gene TRBJ2-3; D gene ambiguous. This CDR3 comprises 11 residues. CDR1 is SQVTM, CDR2 ANQGSEA, per germline. The germline V and J ends were trimmed by 5 bases and 7 bases, with 10 bases remaining between them. CDR3 amino acids: CSVYRFNTQYF. The CDR3 nucleotides are TGCAGCGTTTATCGCTTTAATACGCAGTATTTT.

This clonotype was seen ten or more times. The J gene is TRBJ2-1, the V gene TRBV20-1; 8 positions match TRBD1. CDR1 is DFQATT and CDR2 is SNEGSKA in the germline V gene (reference sequence). V was pared by 6 bases and J by 0 bases, with 4 bases of the junction left unmatched. The CDR3 contains 14 residues. CDR3 amino acids: CSAPGTGSYNEQFF. For the CDR3, the DNA is TGCAGTGCCCCCGGGACAGGCTCCTACAATGAGCAGTTCTTC.

This clonotype was recorded many times. The chain couples TRBV12-5 to TRBJ2-1; D gene unclear. V was clipped by 4 bases and J by 4 bases, with 11 bases between them. CDR3 length: 14 amino acids. The germline V gene has CDR1 LGHNT and CDR2 FRNRAP. The CDR3 here is CASGWRETYNEQFF. In DNA, the CDR3 is TGTGCTAGTGGTTGGAGAGAGACTTACAATGAGCAGTTCTTC.

This chain joins TRBV12-3 or TRBV12-4 and TRBJ1-2; TRBD1 might be the D (5 bases). The CDR3 loop spans 13 amino acids. The V and J ends lost 6 bases and 8 bases respectively, with 16 bases between them. In DNA form, the CDR3 reads TGTGCCAGCAGCTCCCGGGACCCGGGAGGCTACACCTTC. Translating it yields CASSSRDPGGYTF.

The chain is built from TRBV7-3 and TRBJ2-1; 7 bases are shared with TRBD1. CDR3 length equals 15 residues. Germline lookup yields CDR1 SGHTA and CDR2 FQGTGA. V lost 1 base, J lost 8 bases, and 8 bases stayed unmatched. The CDR3 nucleotides are TGTGCCAGCAGCTTAAGAGGGGGCGCGTTGGATGAGCAGTTCTTC. Protein sequence: CASSLRGGALDEQFF. The variable domain in full, completed from reference TRBV7-3 and TRBJ2-1, reads GAGVSQTPSNKVTEKGKYVELRCDPISGHTALYWYRQSLGQGPEFLIYFQGTGAADDSGLPNDRFFAVRPEGSVSTLKIQRTERGDSAVYLCASSLRGGALDEQFFGPGTRLTVL.

CDR3: CASSGESSYNSPLHF. CDR3 coding DNA: TGTGCCAGCAGTGGGGAAAGCTCCTATAATTCACCCCTCCACTTT. The chain is built from TRBV28 and TRBJ1-6; D is uncertain. This CDR3 has 15 residues. Deletions cut 5 bases from V and 0 bases from J, with 8 bases between. Germline lookup yields CDR1 MDHEN and CDR2 SYDVKM.

This clonotype was detected many times. This chain joins TRBV2 and TRBJ1-5; possible D gene TRBD1, 5 bases. The CDR3 totals 13 residues. The V gene lost 4 bases and the J gene lost 7 bases, with 11 bases spanning the gap. CDR1 is SNHLY and CDR2 is FYNNEI in the germline V gene. CDR3: CASSVGGTQPQHF. In nucleotides, the CDR3 is TGTGCCAGCAGTGTGGGAGGGACCCAGCCCCAGCATTTT. Looking up the rest from reference TRBV2 and TRBJ1-5 gives the full variable domain: EPEVTQTPSHQVTQMGQEVILRCVPISNHLYFYWYRQILGQKVEFLVSFYNNEISEKSEIFDDQFSVERPDGSNFTLKIRSTKLEDSAMYFCASSVGGTQPQHFGDGTRLSIL.

This clonotype was counted ten times or more. The rearrangement joins TRBV18 to TRBJ2-4; TRBD1 might be the D (5 bases). CDR3 length: 15 amino acids. V was clipped by 1 base and J by 2 bases, with 9 bases between them. CDR1 and CDR2 from the germline V gene are KGHSH and LQKENI. This chain's CDR3 is CASSPLSGTKNIQYF. For the CDR3, the DNA is TGTGCCAGCTCACCACTATCAGGGACCAAAAACATTCAGTACTTC.

This chain links TRBV7-2 with TRBJ2-1; 9 bases match TRBD2. The CDR3 consists of 17 residues. Germline V lookup: CDR1 SGHTA, CDR2 FQGNSA. J gave up 6 bases and V 2 bases, and 11 bases lay outside the gene matches. This chain's CDR3 is CASSLRVVSGSFNEQFF. CDR3 DNA: TGTGCCAGCAGCTTAAGGGTGGTTAGCGGGAGTTTCAATGAGCAGTTCTTC.

In this sample, this clonotype turned up a few times. The gene calls are TRBV19 and TRBJ2-2; possible D gene TRBD2, 5 bases. Trimming pared 3 bases from V and 0 bases from J, leaving 14 bases between. This CDR3 spans 17 amino acids. Germline V gene data show CDR1 as LNHDA and CDR2 as SQIVND (reference sequence). The CDR3, as DNA: TGTGCCAGTAGTATGTCTCCGGGGAGCGCGAACACCGGGGAGCTGTTTTTT. Protein product: CASSMSPGSANTGELFF.

The chain links TRBV7-3 to TRBJ2-1; no clear D. Germline V gene data show CDR1 as SGHTA and CDR2 as FQGTGA. V was clipped by 1 base and J by 9 bases, with 7 bases between them. The CDR3 covers 12 residues. This CDR3 reads CASSLKVSEQFF. In nucleotides, the CDR3 is TGTGCCAGCAGCTTAAAAGTTAGTGAGCAGTTCTTC.

The table lists this clonotype with many counts. J is TRBJ2-3 and V is TRBV12-3 or TRBV12-4; the match to TRBD2 covers 7 bases. V shed 3 bases and J 2 bases; nucleotides not matched to a gene: 5. The CDR3 sequence is 15 residues long. DNA for the CDR3: TGTGCCAGCAGTTTCGGCAGCGGGACCACAGATACGCAGTATTTT. Encoded protein: CASSFGSGTTDTQYF.

The chain links TRBV5-1 to TRBJ1-1; TRBD1 might be the D (5 bases). Germline loops: CDR1 SGHRS, CDR2 YFSETQ. Trimming stripped 9 bases from V and 2 bases from J, with 14 bases between. The CDR3 sequence is 13 residues long. CDR3 sequence reads: CATRTRDNTEAFF. CDR3 in DNA: TGCGCCACCAGAACGCGGGACAACACTGAAGCTTTCTTT.

This clonotype has ten or more counts. The CDR3: CASSQDGLSNQPQHF. CDR3 DNA sequence: TGTGCCAGCAGCCAAGATGGGCTTAGCAATCAGCCCCAGCATTTT. This chain links TRBV3-1 with TRBJ1-5, with unresolved D. The CDR3 is 15 amino acids. With 0 bases removed from V and 0 bases from J, the gap between germline ends came to 6 bases. The germline gives CDR1 LGHDT, CDR2 YNNKEL (reference sequence).

This clonotype was seen many times. The J gene is TRBJ2-3, the V gene TRBV6-2 or TRBV6-3, with D hard to call. The germline gives CDR1 MNHEY, CDR2 SVGEGT. This CDR3 region has 13 residues. Deletions cut 10 bases from V and 2 bases from J, with 13 bases between. This chain's CDR3 is CATETDHTDTQYF. The CDR3, as DNA: TGTGCCACCGAGACCGACCACACAGATACGCAGTATTTT.

This clonotype was found a few times. The rearrangement joins TRBV24-1 to TRBJ1-2; no clear D. This CDR3 region has 14 residues. The V gene lost 8 bases and the J gene lost 2 bases, with 14 bases spanning the gap. CDR1 is KGHDR and CDR2 is SFDVKD in the germline V gene. The CDR3 spells CATKKPHRNYGYTF. The DNA for the CDR3 is TGTGCCACCAAGAAACCCCATCGGAACTATGGCTACACCTTC.

This clonotype was seen many times. This chain uses TRBV6-2 or TRBV6-3 with TRBJ2-7, with 11 bases identical to TRBD2. V lost 4 bases to trimming and J lost 0 bases; unmatched junction nucleotides: 8. The CDR3 is 17 amino acids. The germline V gene encodes CDR1 MNHEY and CDR2 SVGEGT. The CDR3 DNA sequence: TGTGCCAGCAGTTTAGGGTCGACTAGCGGGATCTCCTACGAGCAGTACTTC. It specifies CASSLGSTSGISYEQYF.

This clonotype was seen at least ten times. The gene calls are TRBV5-1 and TRBJ1-2; 9 bases are a match to TRBD1. The CDR3 totals 14 residues. The germline V gene has CDR1 SGHRS and CDR2 YFSETQ. V dropped 5 bases and J dropped 0; count of bases not matched to a gene: 2. CDR3 protein: CASRRDRANYGYTF. The CDR3 region has the DNA TGCGCCAGCAGGAGGGACAGGGCTAACTATGGCTACACCTTC.

There are many counts of this clonotype. The chain has TRBV11-2 and TRBJ2-7; D remains ambiguous. V lost 1 base and J lost 2, with 12 bases in between. The CDR3 extends over 15 amino acids. Germline assignment: CDR1 SGHAT and CDR2 FQNNGV. The CDR3 loop is CASSLGNLNPYEQYF. Written as DNA, the CDR3 is TGTGCCAGCAGCTTAGGTAACCTTAATCCCTACGAGCAGTACTTC.

CDR3 DNA: TGTGCCAGCTCATCGACAGGTGGGAATGAGCAGTTCTTC. Its protein product is CASSSTGGNEQFF. The chain joins TRBV18 to TRBJ2-1, with a possible D match to TRBD1 (6 bases). This CDR3 is built from 13 residues. V lost 5 bases, J lost 7 bases, and 12 bases lay in between. Germline-derived CDR1 and CDR2 are KGHSH and LQKENI. The full variable domain, in which reference TRBV18 and TRBJ2-1 provide the parts outside the CDR3, is NAGVMQNPRHLVRRRGQEARLRCSPMKGHSHVYWYRQLPEEGLKFMVYLQKENIIDESGMPKERFSAEFPKEGPSILRIQQVVRGDSAAYFCASSSTGGNEQFFGPGTRLTVL.

CDR3 bases: TGTGCCAGCAGTCTGATGACAGGGGGGCTGTCTGAGCAGTTCTTC. It is translated as CASSLMTGGLSEQFF. The V gene is TRBV12-3 or TRBV12-4, the J gene TRBJ2-1, with 9 bases lining up with TRBD1. Germline trimming cut 5 bases from V and 9 bases from J; bases unmatched to any gene: 11. The CDR3 has 15 residues.

This chain joins TRBV14 and TRBJ2-3; D call uncertain. CDR1 and CDR2 from the germline V gene are SGHDN and FVKESK. This CDR3 contains 17 residues. The ends were cut back, 0 bases at V and 2 bases at J, with 15 bases in the middle. The CDR3 here is CASSQDHNSIYTDTQYF. In nucleotides, the CDR3 is TGTGCCAGCAGCCAAGATCACAACAGCATTTACACAGATACGCAGTATTTT.

A few counts support this clonotype. V usage is TRBV5-1 and J usage is TRBJ1-3, with D unclear. The V gene lost 4 bases and the J gene lost 0 bases, with 11 bases spanning the gap. The germline CDR1 and CDR2 sequences are SGHRS and YFSETQ. The CDR3 runs 15 residues. The CDR3 region has the DNA TGCGCCAGCAGCGCGCAACTCGTCTCTGGAAACACCATATATTTT. This gives the protein CASSAQLVSGNTIYF.

This clonotype was recorded many times. The chain joins TRBV5-1 to TRBJ1-4; no clear D gene. Germline V gives CDR1 SGHRS, CDR2 YFSETQ. The CDR3 covers 13 residues. V lost 2 bases to trimming and J lost 8 bases, with 10 bases between them. The CDR3 sequence: CASSLRLGEKLFF. The CDR3 bases are TGCGCCAGCAGCTTAAGGTTGGGGGAAAAACTGTTTTTT.